The 30 T cell receptor beta chains below come from one sample, sequenced in a study of CD8 T cells in Susac syndrome. An input of roughly 0.5 to 1 ug of RNA was subjected to reverse transcription using random hexamers. TCRdb re-called the immunoSEQ multiplex PCR reads through MiXCR, storing one row per CDR3 protein. The sample consists of 330,000 or so distinct CDR3 sequences, around 89% of them appearing once. Sequencing was carried out using CD8+ T cells from PBMCs. The source is a human donor with multiple sclerosis.

Here the CDR3 reads CASSQPSGTGGNNEQFF. The CDR3 DNA reads TGTGCCAGCAGCCAACCTTCCGGGACAGGGGGTAACAATGAGCAGTTCTTC. J is TRBJ2-1 and V is TRBV4-2; 11 bases are a match to TRBD1. V lost 2 bases and J lost 5; bases outside the gene matches: 8. The CDR3 consists of 17 residues. Per the germline V gene, CDR1 is LGHNA and CDR2 is YNFKEQ.

The rearrangement uses TRBV19 and TRBJ2-3, with 8 bases matching TRBD2. Germline CDR1 is LNHDA and CDR2 is SQIVND (reference sequence). This CDR3 contains 16 residues. Losses at the gene ends were 5 bases for V and 0 bases for J; bases not matched to a gene: 7. As DNA, the CDR3 is TGTGCCAGTAGTCTTACTAGCGGTCAAAGCACAGATACGCAGTATTTT. Translated, it gives CASSLTSGQSTDTQYF.

The genes are TRBV20-1 and TRBJ2-7; the D gene is possibly TRBD2 (5 bases). Germline V gene data show CDR1 as DFQATT and CDR2 as SNEGSKA (reference sequence). V lost 3 bases and J 3 bases, leaving 18 bases between the germline ends. This CDR3 region has 15 residues. CDR3 amino acids: CSARRENDGIYEQYF. The CDR3 DNA reads as TGCAGTGCTAGGCGAGAAAACGACGGGATCTACGAGCAGTACTTC.

This chain joins TRBV9 and TRBJ2-2; possibly TRBD2 for D (6 bases). Germline-derived CDR1 and CDR2 are SGDLS and YYNGEE. V lost 3 bases, J lost 3 bases, and 9 bases lay in between. The CDR3 is 14 amino acids. The CDR3 bases are TGTGCCAGCAGCGCCTGGGGGGACACCGGGGAGCTGTTTTTT. Protein product: CASSAWGDTGELFF.

The rearrangement joins TRBV30 to TRBJ1-1; 8 bases align to TRBD1. Germline CDR1 reads GTSNPN; CDR2 reads SVGIG (reference sequence). The ends lost 2 bases at V and 7 bases at J; junction bases unmatched: 6. The CDR3 runs to 13 residues. The CDR3: CAWSRQGSFEAFF. The DNA for the CDR3 is TGTGCCTGGAGTCGACAGGGGAGCTTTGAAGCTTTCTTT. Full variable domain (remainder filled in from reference TRBV30 and TRBJ1-1): SQTIHQWPATLVQPVGSPLSLECTVEGTSNPNLYWYRQAAGRGLQLLFYSVGIGQISSEVPQNLSASRPQDRQFILSSKKLLLSDSGFYLCAWSRQGSFEAFFGQGTRLTVV.

This clonotype was detected only a few times. The gene calls are TRBV24-1 and TRBJ2-1; 10 bases line up with TRBD2. The CDR3 length is 15 residues. Germline loops: CDR1 KGHDR, CDR2 SFDVKD. J was trimmed by 8 bases and V by 7 bases; bases with no gene match: 10. The CDR3 bases are TGTGCCACCAGGAGCGGGAGGGCCGAAAGTGATGAGCAGTTCTTC. Protein product: CATRSGRAESDEQFF.

This chain uses TRBV16 with TRBJ1-1; D unresolved. The germline V gene encodes CDR1 KGHSY and CDR2 FQNENV. This CDR3 region has 15 residues. V was cut by 0 bases and J by 2 bases, with 10 bases left in between. The CDR3 protein is CASSQSGNRNTEAFF. Written as DNA, the CDR3 is TGTGCCAGCAGCCAATCGGGTAACAGAAACACTGAAGCTTTCTTT.

The sample holds one count of this clonotype. The rearrangement links TRBV9 to TRBJ2-2, with a possible D match to TRBD2 (6 bases). There are 15 residues in the CDR3. Germline lookup yields CDR1 SGDLS and CDR2 YYNGEE. V was cut by 0 bases and J by 4 bases, with 10 bases left in between. The CDR3 loop reads CASSVAGVGTGELFF. The CDR3 DNA reads as TGTGCCAGCAGCGTAGCGGGAGTCGGCACCGGGGAGCTGTTTTTT. Full variable domain (missing parts from reference TRBV9 and TRBJ2-2): DSGVTQTPKHLITATGQRVTLRCSPRSGDLSVYWYQQSLDQGLQFLIQYYNGEERAKGNILERFSAQQFPDLHSELNLSSLELGDSALYFCASSVAGVGTGELFFGEGSRLTVL.

The chain carries TRBV20-1 and TRBJ2-1; 7 bases fit TRBD2. V lost 7 bases, J lost 4 bases, and 10 bases stayed unmatched. The CDR3 runs 14 residues. Per the germline V gene, CDR1 is DFQATT and CDR2 is SNEGSKA (reference sequence). In nucleotides, the CDR3 is TGCAGTGTCGCGACTAGCAGCCGGTACAATGAGCAGTTCTTC. Protein: CSVATSSRYNEQFF.

The chain carries TRBV19 and TRBJ1-2; TRBD1 matches at 10 bases. V lost 10 bases, J lost 5 bases, and 13 bases stayed unmatched. Germline loops: CDR1 LNHDA, CDR2 SQIVND (reference sequence). The CDR3 runs 15 residues. This CDR3 is CATAKGGTGVYGYTF. CDR3 sequence (DNA): TGTGCCACCGCTAAAGGCGGGACAGGGGTTTATGGCTACACCTTC.

This chain's CDR3 is CASSFDRGVGTDTQYF. In nucleotides, the CDR3 is TGTGCCAGCAGCTTCGACAGGGGAGTCGGAACAGATACGCAGTATTTT. The chain has TRBV7-6 and TRBJ2-3; TRBD1 matches at 8 bases. V lost 3 bases and J lost 3; bases outside the gene matches: 8. Germline V gene sequence: CDR1 SGHVS, CDR2 FNYEAQ. The CDR3 is 16 residues long.

The genes are TRBV6-1 and TRBJ2-2; TRBD1 agrees at 8 bases. This CDR3 contains 15 residues. Germline CDR1 MNHNS, CDR2 SASEGT. V dropped 5 bases and J dropped 5; count of bases not matched to a gene: 7. The CDR3 DNA reads TGTGCCAGCAGTTTATCAGGGGGCTCTACCGGGGAGCTGTTTTTT. Translating it yields CASSLSGGSTGELFF.

The chain recombines TRBV12-3 or TRBV12-4 with TRBJ2-1, with 7 bases fitting TRBD2. V lost 6 bases to trimming and J lost 4 bases; unmatched junction nucleotides: 18. The length of the CDR3 is 18 residues. CDR3 residues: CASRQTPGEGLGYNEQFF. The CDR3 DNA follows: TGTGCCAGCAGGCAAACCCCTGGGGAGGGCTTAGGATACAATGAGCAGTTCTTC.

The rearrangement joins TRBV19 to TRBJ2-7; tentative D call: TRBD1 (6 bases). The CDR3 runs to 14 residues. Germline V gene data show CDR1 as LNHDA and CDR2 as SQIVND (reference sequence). V dropped 3 bases and J dropped 2 bases, with 11 bases sitting between them. The CDR3 sequence is CASSMATGAYEQYF. The CDR3 region has the DNA TGTGCCAGTAGTATGGCGACAGGCGCCTACGAGCAGTACTTC.

The genes are TRBV20-1 and TRBJ2-7, with D possibly being TRBD2 (5 bases). CDR1 and CDR2 (germline): DFQATT, SNEGSKA (reference sequence). The CDR3 has 12 amino acids. V shed 3 bases and J shed 2 bases, with 8 bases lying between them. CDR3 residues: CSASWETYEQYF. In DNA form, the CDR3 reads TGCAGTGCTAGCTGGGAGACCTACGAGCAGTACTTC.

This clonotype was seen once. The chain employs TRBV2 and TRBJ2-7; TRBD2 agrees at 10 bases. Germline lookup yields CDR1 SNHLY and CDR2 FYNNEI. Trimming at V came to 11 bases and at J to 5 bases, leaving 9 bases not matched to a gene. CDR3 length: 13 amino acids. CDR3 in DNA: TGTGCCGGACGGACTAGCGGTAGTGACGAGCAGTACTTC. This sequence encodes CAGRTSGSDEQYF.

DNA of the CDR3: TGTGCCAGCAGGCCGAGCCAGCCGACCTACAATGAGCAGTTCTTC. Its protein product is CASRPSQPTYNEQFF. V is TRBV6-6 and J is TRBJ2-1; D is unresolved. V was pared by 6 bases and J by 2 bases, with 14 bases between. Germline CDR1 MNHNY, CDR2 SVGAGI (reference sequence). The CDR3 spans 15 residues.

This rearrangement joins TRBV7-8 to TRBJ1-6, with no clear D. Germline lookup yields CDR1 SGHVS and CDR2 FQNEAQ. V shed 3 bases and J shed 8 bases, with 23 bases lying between them. This CDR3 comprises 18 residues. CDR3: CASSFLPISRARHSPLHF. CDR3 coding DNA: TGTGCCAGCAGCTTTTTACCGATTTCGCGGGCGCGTCATTCACCCCTCCACTTT.

V usage is TRBV5-5 and J usage is TRBJ2-6; the D gene is possibly TRBD1 (5 bases). V was trimmed by 1 base and J by 3 bases, leaving 14 bases between them. The CDR3 totals 17 residues. Germline-derived CDR1 and CDR2 are SGHKS and YYEKEE (reference sequence). The CDR3 reads CASSLYAGNSGANVLTF. CDR3 DNA sequence: TGTGCCAGCAGCTTGTATGCAGGGAACAGTGGGGCCAACGTCCTGACTTTC. Full variable domain (remainder filled in from reference TRBV5-5 and TRBJ2-6): DAGVTQSPTHLIKTRGQQVTLRCSPISGHKSVSWYQQVLGQGPQFIFQYYEKEERGRGNFPDRFSARQFPNYSSELNVNALLLGDSALYLCASSLYAGNSGANVLTFGAGSRLTVL.

The chain employs TRBV11-2 and TRBJ2-1; TRBD2 agrees at 9 bases. Trimming cost V 6 bases and J 9 bases; bases outside gene matches: 6. Per germline, CDR1 SGHAT and CDR2 FQNNGV. CDR3 length equals 13 residues. The CDR3 is CASSWTSASEQFF. In DNA, the CDR3 is TGTGCCAGCAGTTGGACTAGCGCCTCTGAGCAGTTCTTC.

The V call is TRBV20-1, the J call TRBJ2-7, with 7 bases that match TRBD1. The CDR3 consists of 12 residues. The V segment lost 4 bases and the J segment 1 base; nucleotides outside the gene matches: 1. Germline loops: CDR1 DFQATT, CDR2 SNEGSKA (reference sequence). CDR3 region: CSAMGQSYEQYF. The CDR3 DNA is TGCAGTGCTATGGGACAGTCCTACGAGCAGTACTTC.

V usage is TRBV12-3 or TRBV12-4 and J usage is TRBJ2-7; tentatively, D is TRBD2 (6 bases). The V end was cut by 7 bases, the J end by 1 base, with 14 bases between. This CDR3 spans 14 amino acids. The CDR3 DNA reads as TGTGCCAGCAAGGAGACGGGGGTATCCTACGAGCAGTACTTC. Its protein product is CASKETGVSYEQYF.

The rearrangement uses TRBV20-1 and TRBJ2-1; D call uncertain. Per germline, CDR1 DFQATT and CDR2 SNEGSKA (reference sequence). The CDR3 covers 11 residues. V was cut by 5 bases and J by 6 bases, with 8 bases left in between. Here the CDR3 DNA reads TGCAGTGCTCCTTATGGCAATGAGCAGTTCTTC. Translation: CSAPYGNEQFF.

The V call is TRBV5-1, the J call TRBJ2-5; D gene unclear. Trimming took 1 base from V and 1 from J, leaving 14 bases between them. This CDR3 has 16 amino acids. CDR1 SGHRS and CDR2 YFSETQ come from the germline V gene. The CDR3 protein is CASSLKGQPTQETQYF. The CDR3 DNA follows: TGCGCCAGCAGCTTGAAGGGTCAGCCCACCCAAGAGACCCAGTACTTC. The variable domain in full, with the rest retrieved from reference TRBV5-1 and TRBJ2-5, is KAGVTQTPRYLIKTRGQQVTLSCSPISGHRSVSWYQQTPGQGLQFLFEYFSETQRNKGNFPGRFSGRQFSNSRSEMNVSTLELGDSALYLCASSLKGQPTQETQYFGPGTRLLVL.

This chain uses TRBV29-1 with TRBJ1-1; 10 bases map to TRBD1. The CDR3 runs to 16 residues. Germline CDR1 is SQVTM and CDR2 is ANQGSEA. The junction had 9 bases not matched to a gene; V was cut back by 2 bases and J by 3 bases. CDR3 DNA: TGCAGCGTTGAAAGGGGGACAGGGGAATGGGACACTGAAGCTTTCTTT. It yields the protein CSVERGTGEWDTEAFF.

This sequence joins TRBV21-1 and TRBJ2-7. TRBV21-1 is recorded as a pseudogene. CDR3 size: 15 residues. In DNA form, the CDR3 reads TGTGCCAGCAGCAAAGTCGGAGCTGCCGTTTACGAGCAGTACTTC. It is translated as CASSKVGAAVYEQYF.

V gene TRBV7-2 combines with J gene TRBJ1-6, with D hard to call. CDR1 SGHTA and CDR2 FQGNSA come from the germline V gene. Between the trimmed V and J ends, which lost 0 bases and 9 bases, there was a span of 9 bases. CDR3 length equals 14 residues. The DNA of the CDR3 is TGTGCCAGCAGCTTAGCCTTCGAGTCTTCACCCCTCCACTTT. This sequence encodes CASSLAFESSPLHF.

This chain uses TRBV2 with TRBJ1-2; D possibly corresponds to TRBD1 (6 bases). Germline CDR1 reads SNHLY; CDR2 reads FYNNEI. The germline V and J ends were trimmed by 5 bases and 8 bases, with 12 bases remaining between them. The CDR3 has 12 residues. CDR3 protein: CASSPWGGGYTF. The CDR3 coding sequence is TGTGCCAGCAGTCCTTGGGGGGGCGGCTACACCTTC.

This clonotype was observed a few times. The J gene is TRBJ2-7, the V gene TRBV19, with a tentative D call TRBD2 (6 bases). Germline V CDR1 and CDR2: LNHDA, SQIVND (reference sequence). Trimming left V 5 bases short and J 2 bases short, with 13 bases between. The CDR3 consists of 14 residues. The CDR3 nucleotides read TGTGCCAGTAGTGGAGGGCCATTGACCTACGAGCAGTACTTC. Residues: CASSGGPLTYEQYF.

This chain uses TRBV28 with TRBJ1-1, with a possible D match to TRBD1 (6 bases). CDR1 MDHEN and CDR2 SYDVKM come from the germline V gene. The V end was cut by 6 bases, the J end by 6 bases, with 20 bases between. CDR3 length: 15 amino acids. The CDR3 region has the DNA TGTGCCAGCAGGCCGGCACAGGGTAGTAGCGCTGAAGCTTTCTTT. It yields the protein CASRPAQGSSAEAFF.